This entry concerns a single T cell receptor beta chain. The data derive from a study of tumor-infiltrating lymphocytes in oesophageal squamous cell carcinoma. The germline V gene has CDR1 ENHRY and CDR2 SYGVKD. V was clipped by 4 bases and J by 2 bases, with 8 bases between them. The CDR3 runs to 13 residues. In TCRdb, the PCR reads were re-called with MiXCR into one record per CDR3 protein. Of more than 9,500 distinct CDR3 sequences in the sample, over 50% are singletons; the top ten hold about 25%. The origin of this receptor is a male donor with esophageal squamous cell carcinoma. The sample comprised esophageal tumor tissue. This chain connects TRBV10-3 to TRBJ2-5; D is undetermined. As DNA, the CDR3 is TGTGCCATCAGTGCAAGGCTACAAGAGACCCAGTACTTC. It specifies CAISARLQETQYF.